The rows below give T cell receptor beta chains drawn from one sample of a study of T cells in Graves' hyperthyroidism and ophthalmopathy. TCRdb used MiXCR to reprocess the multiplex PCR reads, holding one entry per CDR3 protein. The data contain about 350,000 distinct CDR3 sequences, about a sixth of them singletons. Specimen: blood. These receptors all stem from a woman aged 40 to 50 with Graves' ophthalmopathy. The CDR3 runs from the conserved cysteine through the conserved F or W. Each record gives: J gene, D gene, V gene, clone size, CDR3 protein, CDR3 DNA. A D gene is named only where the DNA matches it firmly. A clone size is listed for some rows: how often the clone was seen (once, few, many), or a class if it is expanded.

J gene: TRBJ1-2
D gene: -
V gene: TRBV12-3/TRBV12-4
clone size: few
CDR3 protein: CAISLRDGYSF
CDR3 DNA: TGTGCCATCAGTTTAAGGGATGGCTACAGCTTC

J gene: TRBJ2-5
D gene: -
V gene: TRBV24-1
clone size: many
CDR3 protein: CAIATGSGETQYF
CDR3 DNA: TGTGCCATCGCGACGGGTTCCGGGGAGACCCAGTACTTC

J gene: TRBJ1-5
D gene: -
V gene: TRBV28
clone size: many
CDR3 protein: CASSLLSGKGNQPQHF
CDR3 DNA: TGTGCCAGCAGTTTATTATCGGGGAAAGGCAATCAGCCCCAGCATTTT

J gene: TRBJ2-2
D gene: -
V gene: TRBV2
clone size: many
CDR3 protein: CASRGARGTGELFF
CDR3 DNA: TGTGCCAGCAGAGGCGCGCGAGGGACCGGGGAGCTGTTTTTT

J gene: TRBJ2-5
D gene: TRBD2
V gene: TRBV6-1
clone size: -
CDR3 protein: CASTFSGRGETQYF
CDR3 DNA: TGTGCCAGCACCTTTAGCGGGAGGGGAGAGACCCAGTACTTC

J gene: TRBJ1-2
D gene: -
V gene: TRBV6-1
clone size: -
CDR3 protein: CASSTGTSYGYTF
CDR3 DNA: TGTGCCAGCAGTACCGGGACAAGCTATGGCTACACCTTC

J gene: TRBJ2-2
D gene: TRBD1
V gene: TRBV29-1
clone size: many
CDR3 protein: CSARTGWRSANTGELFF
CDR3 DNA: TGCAGCGCCCGGACAGGGTGGCGATCAGCGAACACCGGGGAGCTGTTTTTT

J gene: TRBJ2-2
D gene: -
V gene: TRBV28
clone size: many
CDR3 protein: CASSPRLVNTGELFF
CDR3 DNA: TGTGCCAGCAGCCCAAGACTTGTGAACACCGGGGAGCTGTTTTTT

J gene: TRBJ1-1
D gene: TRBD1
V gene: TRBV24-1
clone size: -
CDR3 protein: CATSGQGAFGWSEAFF
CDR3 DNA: TGTGCCACCAGTGGACAGGGGGCGTTCGGTTGGTCTGAAGCTTTCTTT

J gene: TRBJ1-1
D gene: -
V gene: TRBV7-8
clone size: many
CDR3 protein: CASSSTPHTEAFF
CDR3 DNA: TGTGCCAGCAGTTCCACACCCCACACTGAAGCTTTCTTT